The sequence of this T cell receptor beta chain was determined in a study of blood T cell repertoires in COVID-19. For the study at large: Specimens from acute and convalescent COVID-19 originated in the United States, Italy and Spain. PBMCs, B-cell-depleted T cells, or T cells provided the cDNA or gDNA that made up the material.

Unmatched junction bases numbered 7, after V lost 1 base and J lost 4 bases. Per the germline V gene, CDR1 is SGHRS and CDR2 is YFSETQ. This CDR3 region has 17 residues. Followed longitudinally, the Seattle patients had been enrolled during active infection. Original handling: By means of reference gene primer amplification, nucleated cell counts were estimated. The repertoire was sequenced with immunoSEQ multiplex PCR; TCRdb's copy has only in-frame clones and lacks some. The V and J calls and the clone size are those of that table, but D and trimming were determined from the DNA. In the table there are tens of thousands of clones, about 90% of which are singletons.

This chain links TRBV5-1 with TRBJ2-2; 10 bases align to TRBD2. This receptor was taken from a woman older than 75 with COVID-19, enrolled during active disease. Sequences were obtained from peripheral blood. The CDR3: CASSLRSGGVSTGELFF. The CDR3 DNA is TGCGCCAGCAGCTTGAGGAGCGGGGGGGTTAGCACCGGGGAGCTGTTTTTT. Full variable domain (missing parts from reference TRBV5-1 and TRBJ2-2): KAGVTQTPRYLIKTRGQQVTLSCSPISGHRSVSWYQQTPGQGLQFLFEYFSETQRNKGNFPGRFSGRQFSNSRSEMNVSTLELGDSALYLCASSLRSGGVSTGELFFGEGSRLTVL.